Following are 29 T cell receptor beta chains from one sample sequenced in a study of shared clonotypes between healthy human individuals. Only CD45RO-negative cells positively selected for CCR7 counted as naive CD8 cells, so terminally differentiated effector memory CD45RA+ cells were excluded. The method was immunoSEQ multiplex PCR; TCRdb's version includes in-frame clones alone and lacks a portion of them. The sample has about 2,100,000 clones; 85% to 95% are singletons. Specimen: naive CD8+ T cells from PBMCs. All receptors derive from a man between 18 and 29 years old in good health. Some clones in this sample may be carry-over from other donors' samples.

This chain links TRBV11-2 with TRBJ2-1, with 11 bases aligning to TRBD2. The CDR3 runs 16 residues. Trimming removed 5 bases from V and 6 bases from J; junction bases left unmatched: 9. From germline, CDR1 is SGHAT and CDR2 FQNNGV. In DNA, the CDR3 is TGTGCCAGCAGCCCCAGTCTTAGCGGGAGGGCCAATGAGCAGTTCTTC. It translates to CASSPSLSGRANEQFF.

The chain combines TRBV5-6 with TRBJ1-5; D gene ambiguous. CDR3 length: 12 amino acids. V shed 1 base and J shed 6 bases, with 5 bases lying between them. CDR1 is SGHDT, CDR2 YYEEEE, per germline. CDR3 in DNA: TGTGCCAGCAGCTTGTATTCTCAGCCCCAGCATTTT. Translating gives CASSLYSQPQHF.

On this clone: This CDR3 is also generated by other DNA sequences in the sample. CDR3 protein: CASSIVGSNQPQHF. CDR3 in DNA: TGTGCCAGTAGTATAGTCGGTAGCAATCAGCCCCAGCATTTT. The chain combines TRBV19 with TRBJ1-5, with D hard to call. The germline V gene has CDR1 LNHDA and CDR2 SQIVND (reference sequence). The CDR3 totals 14 residues. The V and J ends lost 1 base and 0 bases respectively, with 4 bases between them.

V is TRBV9 and J is TRBJ2-6, with 7 bases matching TRBD1. CDR1 SGDLS and CDR2 YYNGEE come from the germline V gene. CDR3 length: 16 amino acids. V gave up 0 bases and J gave up 0 bases; unmatched junction bases: 0. The CDR3 loop is CASSVAGGSGANVLTF. In nucleotides, the CDR3 is TGTGCCAGCAGCGTAGCAGGGGGCTCTGGGGCCAACGTCCTGACTTTC.

The V call is TRBV28, the J call TRBJ1-2; 8 bases fit TRBD1. This CDR3 spans 13 amino acids. Germline loops: CDR1 MDHEN, CDR2 SYDVKM. The V gene end was trimmed by 2 bases and the J gene end by 8 bases; junction bases not matched to a gene: 4. In DNA form, the CDR3 reads TGTGCCAGCAGTTTAGGACAGGGAAACGGCTACACCTTC. It codes for CASSLGQGNGYTF.

The V and J genes are TRBV7-9 and TRBJ2-2, with TRBD1 matching 10 bases. The trim removed 5 bases at V and 7 bases at J, leaving 10 bases unmatched. Germline CDR1 and CDR2: SEHNR and FQNEAQ (reference sequence). The CDR3 is made up of 16 amino acids. CDR3 in DNA: TGTGCCAGCAGCCCGACAGGGGGCGGTGGAATCGGGGAGCTGTTTTTT. As protein: CASSPTGGGGIGELFF.

The chain uses TRBV28 and TRBJ2-3; 7 positions match TRBD1. Unmatched junction bases numbered 8, after V lost 3 bases and J lost 5 bases. The CDR3 runs 15 residues. Germline loops: CDR1 MDHEN, CDR2 SYDVKM. The CDR3 coding sequence is TGTGCCAGCAGTTTTGGGAAGACAGGGCTAGATACGCAGTATTTT. Protein product: CASSFGKTGLDTQYF.

This clone has only one observation. The CDR3 loop reads CASSLLIYRGEDEAFF. In DNA, the CDR3 is TGTGCCAGCAGCTTGCTTATTTACAGGGGGGAAGATGAAGCTTTCTTT. The V gene is TRBV11-2, the J gene TRBJ1-1, with TRBD1 matching 8 bases. V lost 3 bases, J lost 7 bases, and 13 bases stayed unmatched. Germline V gene sequence: CDR1 SGHAT, CDR2 FQNNGV. CDR3 length: 16 amino acids.

CDR3 bases: TGTGCCAGCAGCACAACCCCACGGAACACTGAAGCTTTCTTT. It codes for CASSTTPRNTEAFF. The V and J genes are TRBV7-8 and TRBJ1-1, with D unclear. Germline V gene lookup returns CDR1 SGHVS and CDR2 FQNEAQ. V was cut by 5 bases and J by 1 base, with 11 bases left in between. The CDR3 totals 14 residues.

The V gene is TRBV5-6, the J gene TRBJ1-4; D is perhaps TRBD1 (6 bases). Germline V gene data show CDR1 as SGHDT and CDR2 as YYEEEE. This CDR3 spans 16 amino acids. The ends were cut back, 3 bases at V and 4 bases at J, with 16 bases in the middle. In nucleotides, the CDR3 is TGTGCCAGCAGCTGGGAGGAGGGGGGCAATAATGAAAAACTGTTTTTT. Translation gives CASSWEEGGNNEKLFF.

The gene calls are TRBV7-9 and TRBJ1-5; D is perhaps TRBD1 (5 bases). Germline lookup yields CDR1 SEHNR and CDR2 FQNEAQ (reference sequence). Between the trimmed V and J ends, which lost 0 bases and 2 bases, there was a span of 8 bases. The CDR3 spans 15 residues. CDR3 sequence: CASSLAWGGNQPQHF. The DNA of the CDR3 is TGTGCCAGCAGCTTAGCGTGGGGGGGCAATCAGCCCCAGCATTTT.

The chain recombines TRBV7-2 with TRBJ1-2; D not certain. The CDR3 is 18 amino acids. V dropped 5 bases and J dropped 0 bases, with 22 bases sitting between them. From germline, CDR1 is SGHTA and CDR2 FQGNSA. In DNA, the CDR3 is TGTGCCAGCAGCCGAATTCGGTTGTCTGGGCCAACTAACTATGGCTACACCTTC. This encodes CASSRIRLSGPTNYGYTF.

In its sample, this clone was seen a few times. Distinct nucleotide sequences in the sample also encode this CDR3. The chain is built from TRBV9 and TRBJ1-1; unclear D gene. V shed 0 bases and J shed 1 base, with 7 bases lying between them. The CDR3 length is 14 residues. Germline-derived CDR1 and CDR2 are SGDLS and YYNGEE. The CDR3 DNA is TGTGCCAGCAGCGTAGGATGGGGGAACACTGAAGCTTTCTTT. The encoded protein is CASSVGWGNTEAFF.

Turning to this clone: The same CDR3 can be traced to other DNA sequences in this sample. This sequence joins TRBV11-2 and TRBJ1-4; D is unclear. The germline V and J ends were trimmed by 3 bases and 8 bases, with 4 bases remaining between them. CDR3 length: 11 residues. CDR1 SGHAT and CDR2 FQNNGV come from the germline V gene. The CDR3 loop reads CASSLGEKLFF. DNA of the CDR3: TGTGCCAGCAGCTTGGGCGAAAAACTGTTTTTT.

V and J are TRBV9 and TRBJ2-1, with 10 bases identical to TRBD2. There are 15 residues in the CDR3. CDR1 and CDR2 (germline): SGDLS, YYNGEE. Trimming at V came to 3 bases and at J to 5 bases, leaving 5 bases not matched to a gene. The CDR3: CASSASGSPNNEQFF. The CDR3 coding sequence is TGTGCCAGCAGCGCTAGCGGGAGCCCAAACAATGAGCAGTTCTTC.

The chain carries TRBV19 and TRBJ2-7; TRBD1 is a possible D gene (6 bases). The CDR3 runs to 14 residues. V was clipped by 6 bases and J by 1 base, with 13 bases between them. Germline-derived CDR1 and CDR2 are LNHDA and SQIVND (reference sequence). The CDR3 region has the DNA TGTGCCAGTAGCGATCCAGGGGCGTCCTACGAGCAGTACTTC. Protein sequence: CASSDPGASYEQYF.

The genes are TRBV7-9 and TRBJ2-3; tentatively, D is TRBD2 (5 bases). Germline V lookup: CDR1 SEHNR, CDR2 FQNEAQ (reference sequence). Deletions cut 0 bases from V and 4 bases from J, with 8 bases between. This CDR3 is built from 14 residues. CDR3 sequence reads: CASSLARGSDTQYF. The DNA of the CDR3 is TGTGCCAGCAGCTTAGCGCGCGGGTCAGATACGCAGTATTTT.

The J gene is TRBJ2-1, the V gene TRBV27; unclear D gene. Trimming took off 5 bases at V and 3 bases at J, with 8 bases between the two ends. The CDR3 has 13 residues. Germline values: CDR1 MNHEY, CDR2 SMNVEV (reference sequence). CDR3 protein: CASSLNYYNEQFF. DNA of the CDR3: TGTGCCAGCAGTCTCAACTACTACAATGAGCAGTTCTTC.

The rearrangement uses TRBV14 and TRBJ1-5, with D possibly TRBD1 on 5 matching bases. CDR1 and CDR2 (germline): SGHDN, FVKESK. Trimming cost V 4 bases and J 9 bases, with 10 bases left between them. This CDR3 has 12 amino acids. CDR3 coding DNA: TGTGCCAGCAGCCGAGAGGGGTGGCCCCAGCATTTT. Amino acids: CASSREGWPQHF.

This clone was seen only once. This chain uses TRBV28 with TRBJ2-5; D is uncertain. Trimming left V 5 bases short and J 0 bases short, with 13 bases between. The CDR3 is 15 amino acids. Germline lookup yields CDR1 MDHEN and CDR2 SYDVKM. DNA of the CDR3: TGTGCCAGCAGTACCCCGACATCGTACCAAGAGACCCAGTACTTC. This codes for CASSTPTSYQETQYF.

This clone was detected once. The V call is TRBV7-9, the J call TRBJ2-3; no definite D call. Per germline, CDR1 SEHNR and CDR2 FQNEAQ (reference sequence). V was pared by 1 base and J by 4 bases, with 6 bases between. The CDR3 extends over 13 amino acids. Here the CDR3 DNA reads TGTGCCAGCAGCTTAGATATCGCAGATACGCAGTATTTT. Protein: CASSLDIADTQYF.

Comments on this clone: The sample carries other DNA sequences with the same CDR3. The chain recombines TRBV7-2 with TRBJ2-7, with D hard to call. CDR3 size: 14 residues. The V gene lost 1 base and the J gene lost 2 bases, with 9 bases spanning the gap. From germline, CDR1 is SGHTA and CDR2 FQGNSA. Here the CDR3 DNA reads TGTGCCAGCAGCTTAGGTCTTGGTGCCTACGAGCAGTACTTC. Protein sequence: CASSLGLGAYEQYF.

V gene TRBV15 combines with J gene TRBJ1-4; tentative D call: TRBD1 (6 bases). Per the germline V gene, CDR1 is LNHNV and CDR2 is YYDKDF (reference sequence). V shed 2 bases and J shed 6 bases, with 13 bases lying between them. The CDR3 is 15 residues long. In DNA, the CDR3 is TGTGCCACCAGCAGACAAGGACAGCGGCATGAAAAACTGTTTTTT. Its protein is CATSRQGQRHEKLFF.

The V and J genes are TRBV11-2 and TRBJ2-5; the match to TRBD2 covers 13 bases. V lost 2 bases, J lost 5 bases, and 8 bases stayed unmatched. The CDR3 has 17 amino acids. Germline V gene data show CDR1 as SGHAT and CDR2 as FQNNGV. The CDR3 protein is CASSLRGLAGLVETQYF. Here the CDR3 DNA reads TGTGCCAGCAGCTTAAGGGGACTAGCGGGATTAGTGGAGACCCAGTACTTC.

The chain couples TRBV28 to TRBJ2-7; TRBD2 might be the D (5 bases). This CDR3 has 14 amino acids. Germline V gene data show CDR1 as MDHEN and CDR2 as SYDVKM. V lost 3 bases and J 5 bases, leaving 14 bases between the germline ends. This chain's CDR3 is CASSFIGVGHEQYF. Written as DNA, the CDR3 is TGTGCCAGCAGTTTCATCGGGGTAGGTCACGAGCAGTACTTC.

This chain links TRBV15 with TRBJ1-1; D is unclear. The V and J ends lost 1 base and 1 base respectively, with 13 bases between them. The V gene's germline CDR1 is LNHNV and CDR2 YYDKDF (reference sequence). This CDR3 contains 16 residues. CDR3 sequence: CATSRAGWAENTEAFF. The CDR3 region has the DNA TGTGCCACCAGCAGAGCTGGGTGGGCAGAGAACACTGAAGCTTTCTTT.

This rearrangement joins TRBV28 to TRBJ1-5; perhaps TRBD1 as D (6 bases). Germline CDR1 and CDR2: MDHEN and SYDVKM. Trimming pared 6 bases from V and 3 bases from J, leaving 9 bases between. The CDR3 consists of 13 residues. The CDR3 is CASRDSLNQPQHF. CDR3 DNA sequence: TGTGCCAGCAGGGACAGTCTCAATCAGCCCCAGCATTTT.

The genes are TRBV4-3 and TRBJ2-2; the D gene could be TRBD1 or TRBD2 (5 bases each). CDR3 length equals 16 residues. The V and J ends lost 1 base and 5 bases respectively, with 14 bases between them. The germline V gene has CDR1 LGHNA and CDR2 YSLEER. CDR3 region: CASSQAGLAGTGELFF. CDR3 bases: TGCGCCAGCAGCCAAGCGGGGCTAGCTGGGACCGGGGAGCTGTTTTTT.

This clone was observed many times. V usage is TRBV13 and J usage is TRBJ1-4; D is ambiguous. From germline, CDR1 is PRHDT and CDR2 FYEKMQ (reference sequence). CDR3 length: 14 amino acids. Trimming pared 1 base from V and 8 bases from J, leaving 11 bases between. The CDR3 DNA sequence: TGTGCCAGCAGCTTAGTATGGGGATCCGAAAAACTGTTTTTT. As protein: CASSLVWGSEKLFF.